This TCR beta chain was found in a study of T cell repertoires in ileal Crohn's disease. With respect to this clone: Its antigen is currently unknown.

The repertoire was sequenced with immunoSEQ multiplex PCR; TCRdb's copy has only in-frame clones and lacks some. The data show approximately 3,000 clones, more than 75% seen once. Regarding time point: proximal margin of the surgical specimen (macroscopically non-inflamed). Study-wide points: Clonal expansions were more frequent in active smokers than non-smokers at surgery.

The clonotype originates from an adult with Crohn's disease. Sequencing was carried out using ileal tissue.

CDR3 loop: CASSQFRDRGGEQYF. The DNA of the CDR3 is TGCGCCAGCAGCCAATTCCGGGACAGGGGCGGCGAGCAGTACTTC. The chain couples TRBV4-3 to TRBJ2-7, with TRBD1 matching over 10 bases. From germline, CDR1 is LGHNA and CDR2 YSLEER. This CDR3 region has 15 residues. J lost 6 bases, V lost 2 bases, and 7 bases had no gene match.